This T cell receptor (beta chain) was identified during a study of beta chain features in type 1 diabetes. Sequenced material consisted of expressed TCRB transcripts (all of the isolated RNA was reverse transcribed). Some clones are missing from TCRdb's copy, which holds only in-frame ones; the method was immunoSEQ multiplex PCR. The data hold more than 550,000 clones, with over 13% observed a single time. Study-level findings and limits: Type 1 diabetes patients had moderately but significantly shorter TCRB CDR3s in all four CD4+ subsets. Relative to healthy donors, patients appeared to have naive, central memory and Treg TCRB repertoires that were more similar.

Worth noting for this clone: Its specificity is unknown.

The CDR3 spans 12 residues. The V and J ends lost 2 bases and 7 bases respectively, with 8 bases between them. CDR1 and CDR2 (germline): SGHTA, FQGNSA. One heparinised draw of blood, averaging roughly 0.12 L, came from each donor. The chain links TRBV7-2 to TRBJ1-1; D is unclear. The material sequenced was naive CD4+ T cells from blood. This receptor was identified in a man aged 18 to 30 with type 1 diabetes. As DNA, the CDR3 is TGTGCCAGCAGCTTACGTCAAAATGAAGCTTTCTTT. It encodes CASSLRQNEAFF. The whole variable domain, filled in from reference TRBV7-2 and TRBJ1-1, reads GAGVSQSPSNKVTEKGKDVELRCDPISGHTALYWYRQSLGQGLEFLIYFQGNSAPDKSGLPSDRFSAERTGGSVSTLTIQRTQQEDSAVYLCASSLRQNEAFFGQGTRLTVV.